This record covers a single TCR beta chain. Its antigen is unidentified. This sample was included in a study of cytomegalovirus exposure and HLA in healthy donors. For the study at large: Samples from HLA-typed donors yielded about 85 million unique TCRs in an early data release.

Study results and caveats: Highest at DRB1 and lowest at HLA-C, TCR association rates differed among HLA loci in a later analysis.

PCR was performed using 60 Vbeta and 13 Jbeta primers. The method was immunoSEQ multiplex PCR; TCRdb's version includes in-frame clones alone and lacks a portion of them. The sample carries some 170,000 clones, 82% recorded once. The J segment lost 0 bases and the V segment lost 5 bases, leaving 20 bases of the junction unmatched. The CDR3 is 21 residues long. The receptor was isolated from a girl aged 10-17 years in good health and CMV-seropositive. The chain recombines TRBV5-3 with TRBJ2-2; TRBD1 agrees at 9 bases. TRBV5-3 is labeled an ORF, and its function is uncertain. The sample taken for sequencing was PBMCs. CDR3 amino acids: CARRKGQGKRDLLSNTGELFF. In DNA, the CDR3 is TGTGCCAGAAGAAAGGGACAGGGTAAGCGGGATTTGCTATCGAACACCGGGGAGCTGTTTTTT.